The source of this TCR beta chain is a study of cytomegalovirus exposure and HLA in healthy donors. Findings and limits, study-wide: When analyzed later, a missense DCLRE1C variant was found to be linked to TCR beta V- and J-gene trimming. TCR beta sequences reportedly predicted most subjects' HLA-A and HLA-B alleles accurately. Later on, an analysis showed TCR association rates differing by HLA locus, with DRB1 the most and HLA-C the fewest.

CDR1 and CDR2 (germline): LNHNV, YYDKDF (reference sequence). Germline trimming cut 0 bases from V and 6 bases from J; bases unmatched to any gene: 5. This CDR3 is 15 amino acids long. The PCR had 60 Vbeta and 13 Jbeta primers. Data came from immunoSEQ multiplex PCR; TCRdb stores just in-frame clones and leaves some out. This table has 150,000 or so clones, roughly 83% appearing once. A remark on this clone: What it binds is unknown.

The rearrangement links TRBV15 to TRBJ1-5, with 7 positions matching TRBD1. The sample taken for sequencing was PBMCs. The origin of this receptor is a man aged 30-40 years in good health and CMV-seropositive. The CDR3 protein is CATSRDREGAQPQHF. The CDR3 DNA is TGTGCCACCAGCAGAGATCGCGAGGGGGCTCAGCCCCAGCATTTT.